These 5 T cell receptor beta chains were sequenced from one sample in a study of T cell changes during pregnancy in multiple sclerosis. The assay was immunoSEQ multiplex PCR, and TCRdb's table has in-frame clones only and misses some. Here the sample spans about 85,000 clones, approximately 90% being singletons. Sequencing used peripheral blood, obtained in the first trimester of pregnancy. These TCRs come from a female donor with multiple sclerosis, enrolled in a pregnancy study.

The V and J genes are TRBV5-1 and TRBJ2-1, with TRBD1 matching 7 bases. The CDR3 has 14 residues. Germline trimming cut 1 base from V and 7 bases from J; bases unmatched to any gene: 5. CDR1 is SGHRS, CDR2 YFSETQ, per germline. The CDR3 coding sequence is TGCGCCAGCAGCTTGAAGAGGGGGCTGAATGAGCAGTTCTTC. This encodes CASSLKRGLNEQFF.

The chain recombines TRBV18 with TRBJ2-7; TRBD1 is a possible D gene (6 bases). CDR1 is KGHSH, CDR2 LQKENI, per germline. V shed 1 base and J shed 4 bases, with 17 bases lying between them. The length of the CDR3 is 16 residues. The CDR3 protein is CASSPRFQGSVYEQYF. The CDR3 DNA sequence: TGTGCCAGCTCACCACGGTTTCAGGGGAGCGTATACGAGCAGTACTTC.

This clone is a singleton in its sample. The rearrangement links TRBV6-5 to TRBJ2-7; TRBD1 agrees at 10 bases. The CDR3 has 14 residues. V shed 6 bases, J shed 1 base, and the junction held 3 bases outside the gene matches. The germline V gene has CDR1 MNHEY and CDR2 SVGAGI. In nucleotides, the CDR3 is TGTGCCAGCAGACGACAGGGGGCTTCCTACGAGCAGTACTTC. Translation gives CASRRQGASYEQYF.

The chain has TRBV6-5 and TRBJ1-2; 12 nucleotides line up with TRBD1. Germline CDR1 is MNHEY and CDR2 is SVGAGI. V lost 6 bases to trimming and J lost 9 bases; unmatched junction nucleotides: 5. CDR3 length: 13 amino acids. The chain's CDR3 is CASRPGQGASYTF. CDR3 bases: TGTGCCAGCAGGCCGGGACAGGGGGCTAGCTACACCTTC.

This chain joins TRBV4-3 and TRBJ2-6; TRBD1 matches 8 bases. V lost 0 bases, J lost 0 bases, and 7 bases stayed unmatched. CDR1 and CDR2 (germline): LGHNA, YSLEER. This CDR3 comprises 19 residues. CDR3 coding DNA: TGCGCCAGCAGCCAAGATTTGACAGGGGCCCTCTCTGGGGCCAACGTCCTGACTTTC. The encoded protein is CASSQDLTGALSGANVLTF.